Given below is one T cell receptor beta chain in context. Its specificity is unknown. With 5 bases clipped from V and 8 bases from J, the junction kept 8 bases outside the gene matches. This CDR3 comprises 15 residues. Looked up from germline, CDR1 is MNHEY and CDR2 is SMNVEV (reference sequence). The data were taken from a study of shared clonotypes between healthy human individuals. TCRdb's copy holds only in-frame clones and misses some; the assay was immunoSEQ multiplex PCR. The repertoire includes about 2 million clones, roughly 95% of them detected once, and 0.13% sits in the top ten. Findings and limits, study-wide: Only blood was sampled; tissue repertoires likely differ. Among donors, the sharing of clonotypes was expected to be influenced by sequencing depth.

This clonotype was sampled from a man aged 18-30 years in good health. What was sequenced was naive CD4+ T cells sorted from blood. The subset here: CD45RA+ positively selected. The chain couples TRBV27 to TRBJ2-1, with 11 bases fitting TRBD2. The CDR3 nucleotides are TGTGCCAGCAGTCGCACTAGCGGGAGTCAATATGAGCAGTTCTTC. It is translated as CASSRTSGSQYEQFF.